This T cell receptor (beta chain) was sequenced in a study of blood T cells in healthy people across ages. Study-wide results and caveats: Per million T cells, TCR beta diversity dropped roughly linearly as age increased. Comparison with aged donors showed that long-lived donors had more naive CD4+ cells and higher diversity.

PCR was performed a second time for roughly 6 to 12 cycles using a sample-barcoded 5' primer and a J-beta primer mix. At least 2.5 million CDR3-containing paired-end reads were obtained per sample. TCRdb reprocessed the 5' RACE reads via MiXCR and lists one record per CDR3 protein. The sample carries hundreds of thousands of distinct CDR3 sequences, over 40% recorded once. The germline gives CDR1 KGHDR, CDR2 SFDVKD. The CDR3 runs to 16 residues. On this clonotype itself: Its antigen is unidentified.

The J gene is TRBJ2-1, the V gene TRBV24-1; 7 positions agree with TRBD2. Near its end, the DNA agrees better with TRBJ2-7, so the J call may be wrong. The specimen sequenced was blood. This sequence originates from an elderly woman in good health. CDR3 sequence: CATSDSSGDSYNEQYF. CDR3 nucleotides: TGTGCCACCAGTGACTCCAGCGGGGACTCCTACAATGAGCAGTACTTC.